This T cell receptor beta chain was observed in a study of blood T cell repertoires in COVID-19. Study-level background: Whether acute or convalescent, the COVID-19 samples came from the United States, Italy and Spain. T cells, B-cell-depleted T cells, or PBMCs provided the cDNA or gDNA that served as material.

The V gene lost 4 bases and the J gene lost 8 bases, with 15 bases spanning the gap. Germline V lookup: CDR1 SGDLS, CDR2 YYNGEE. This CDR3 has 14 amino acids. Methods used by the authors: Estimated nucleated cell counts came from reference gene primer amplification. Repertoires were generated with immunoSEQ multiplex PCR, while TCRdb's copy carries only in-frame clones and drops some. That table is the source of V, J and clone size, and D and trimming were worked out from the DNA. The sample includes approximately 50,000 clones, under 95% seen only once; the top ten take 3.9%. The sample taken for sequencing was peripheral blood. This chain joins TRBV9 and TRBJ2-2, with D perhaps matching TRBD2 (5 bases). This TCR came from a human donor in a cohort sampled during active COVID-19. The CDR3 here is CASSPRDPIGELFF. DNA for the CDR3: TGTGCCAGCAGCCCTCGGGATCCCATAGGGGAGCTGTTTTTT. Based on the CDR3 plus reference TRBV9 and TRBJ2-2, the full variable domain is DSGVTQTPKHLITATGQRVTLRCSPRSGDLSVYWYQQSLDQGLQFLIQYYNGEERAKGNILERFSAQQFPDLHSELNLSSLELGDSALYFCASSPRDPIGELFFGEGSRLTVL.